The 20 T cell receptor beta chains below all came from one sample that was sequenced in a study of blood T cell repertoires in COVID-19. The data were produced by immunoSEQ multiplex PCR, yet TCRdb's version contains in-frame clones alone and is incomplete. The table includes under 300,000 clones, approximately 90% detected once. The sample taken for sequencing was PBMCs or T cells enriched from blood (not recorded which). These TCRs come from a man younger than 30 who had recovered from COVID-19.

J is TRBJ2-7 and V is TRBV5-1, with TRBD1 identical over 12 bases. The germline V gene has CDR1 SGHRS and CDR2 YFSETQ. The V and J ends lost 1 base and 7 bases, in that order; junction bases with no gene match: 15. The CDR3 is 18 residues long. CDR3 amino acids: CASSLIPGTGGAGGEQYF. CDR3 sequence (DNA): TGCGCCAGCAGCTTGATCCCCGGGACAGGGGGCGCAGGGGGGGAGCAGTACTTC.

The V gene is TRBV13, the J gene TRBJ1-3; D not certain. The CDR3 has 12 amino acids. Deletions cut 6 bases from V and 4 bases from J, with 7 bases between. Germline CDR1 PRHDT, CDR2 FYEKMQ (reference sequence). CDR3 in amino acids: CASSSEGNTIYF. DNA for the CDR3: TGTGCCAGCAGTTCGGAGGGAAACACCATATATTTT.

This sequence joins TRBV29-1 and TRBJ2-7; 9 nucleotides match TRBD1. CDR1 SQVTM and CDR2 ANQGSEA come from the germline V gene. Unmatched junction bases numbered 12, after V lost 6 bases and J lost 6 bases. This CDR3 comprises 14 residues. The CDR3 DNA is TGCAGCGTCAGGACAGGGGTCGGCTTGGGCGAGCAGTACTTC. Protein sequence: CSVRTGVGLGEQYF.

This CDR3 is CASSPGLAVYNEQFF. The CDR3 region has the DNA TGCGCCAGCAGCCCTGGACTAGCAGTATACAATGAGCAGTTCTTC. The chain employs TRBV5-1 and TRBJ2-1; 8 bases map to TRBD2. Losses at the gene ends were 4 bases for V and 4 bases for J; bases not matched to a gene: 7. The CDR3 sequence is 15 residues long. Germline CDR1 is SGHRS and CDR2 is YFSETQ.

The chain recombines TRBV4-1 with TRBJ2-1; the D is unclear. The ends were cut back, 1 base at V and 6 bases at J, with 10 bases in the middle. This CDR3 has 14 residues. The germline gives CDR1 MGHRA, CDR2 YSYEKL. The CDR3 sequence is CASSQGASGNEQFF. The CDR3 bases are TGCGCCAGCAGCCAAGGGGCATCCGGCAATGAGCAGTTCTTC.

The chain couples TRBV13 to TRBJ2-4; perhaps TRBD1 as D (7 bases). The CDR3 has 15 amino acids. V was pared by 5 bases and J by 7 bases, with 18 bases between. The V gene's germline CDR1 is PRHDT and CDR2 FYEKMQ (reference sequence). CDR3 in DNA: TGTGCCAGCAGCACCCCTCAGGGGGGATCGAACATTCAGTACTTC. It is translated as CASSTPQGGSNIQYF.

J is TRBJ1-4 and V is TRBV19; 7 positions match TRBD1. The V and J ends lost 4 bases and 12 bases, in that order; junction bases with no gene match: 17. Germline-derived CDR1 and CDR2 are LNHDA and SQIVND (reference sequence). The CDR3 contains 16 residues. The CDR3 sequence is CASSKRTGSPSEELFF. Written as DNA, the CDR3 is TGTGCCAGTAGTAAAAGGACAGGCTCCCCTTCTGAGGAACTGTTTTTT.

The CDR3 spells CASSIVSPTGLSGNTIYF. For the CDR3, the DNA is TGTGCCAGTAGTATAGTTTCCCCGACAGGTCTCTCTGGAAACACCATATATTTT. This chain joins TRBV19 and TRBJ1-3, with D possibly being TRBD1 (6 bases). This CDR3 spans 18 amino acids. Trimming cost V 1 base and J 0 bases, with 16 bases left between them. In germline, CDR1 is LNHDA, CDR2 SQIVND (reference sequence).

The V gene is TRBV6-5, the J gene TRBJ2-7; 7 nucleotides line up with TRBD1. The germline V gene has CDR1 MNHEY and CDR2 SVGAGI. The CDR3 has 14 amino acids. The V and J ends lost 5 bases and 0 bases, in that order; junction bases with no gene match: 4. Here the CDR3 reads CASSNRDSSYEQYF. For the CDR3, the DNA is TGTGCCAGCAGTAACCGGGACAGCTCCTACGAGCAGTACTTC.

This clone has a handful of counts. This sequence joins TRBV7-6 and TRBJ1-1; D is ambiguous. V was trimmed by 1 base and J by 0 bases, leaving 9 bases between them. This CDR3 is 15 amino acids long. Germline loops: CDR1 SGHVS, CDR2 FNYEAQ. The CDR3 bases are TGTGCCAGCAGCTTAGGTGCTACCGTGAACACTGAAGCTTTCTTT. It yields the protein CASSLGATVNTEAFF. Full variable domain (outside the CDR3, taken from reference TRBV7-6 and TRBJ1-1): GAGVSQSPRYKVTKRGQDVALRCDPISGHVSLYWYRQALGQGPEFLTYFNYEAQQDKSGLPNDRFSAERPEGSISTLTIQRTEQRDSAMYRCASSLGATVNTEAFFGQGTRLTVV.

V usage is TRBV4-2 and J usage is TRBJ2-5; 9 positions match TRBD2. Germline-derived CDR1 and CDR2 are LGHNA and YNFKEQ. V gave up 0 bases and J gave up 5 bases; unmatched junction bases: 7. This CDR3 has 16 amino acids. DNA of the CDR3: TGTGCCAGCAGCCAAGAAAGGGCGGGAGGGGGTGAGACCCAGTACTTC. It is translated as CASSQERAGGGETQYF.

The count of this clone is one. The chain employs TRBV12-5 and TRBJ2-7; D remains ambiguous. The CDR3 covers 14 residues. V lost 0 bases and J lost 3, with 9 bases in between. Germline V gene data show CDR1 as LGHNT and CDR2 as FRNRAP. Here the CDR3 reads CASGLVPPGYEQYF. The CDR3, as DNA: TGTGCTAGTGGTTTGGTTCCACCCGGCTACGAGCAGTACTTC.

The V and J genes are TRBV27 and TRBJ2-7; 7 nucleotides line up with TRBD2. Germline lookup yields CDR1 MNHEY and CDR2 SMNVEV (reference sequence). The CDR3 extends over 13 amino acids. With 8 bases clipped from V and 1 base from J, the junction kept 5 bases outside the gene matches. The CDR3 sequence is CASLTSESYEQYF. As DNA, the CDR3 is TGTGCCAGCCTTACTAGCGAATCCTACGAGCAGTACTTC.

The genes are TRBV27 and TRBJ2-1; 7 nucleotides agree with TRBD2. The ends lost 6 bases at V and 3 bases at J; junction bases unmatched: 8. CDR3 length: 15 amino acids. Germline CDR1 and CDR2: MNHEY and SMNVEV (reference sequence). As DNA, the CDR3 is TGTGCCAGCAGCCCCCTAGCGGCTCTCTACAATGAGCAGTTCTTC. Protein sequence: CASSPLAALYNEQFF.

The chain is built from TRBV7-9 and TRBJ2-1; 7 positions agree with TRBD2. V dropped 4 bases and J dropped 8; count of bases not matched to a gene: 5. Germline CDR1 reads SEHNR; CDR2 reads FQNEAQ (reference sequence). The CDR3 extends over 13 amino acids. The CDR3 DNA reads TGTGCCAGCAGCTCGAGGACTAGAGATGAGCAGTTCTTC. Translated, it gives CASSSRTRDEQFF.

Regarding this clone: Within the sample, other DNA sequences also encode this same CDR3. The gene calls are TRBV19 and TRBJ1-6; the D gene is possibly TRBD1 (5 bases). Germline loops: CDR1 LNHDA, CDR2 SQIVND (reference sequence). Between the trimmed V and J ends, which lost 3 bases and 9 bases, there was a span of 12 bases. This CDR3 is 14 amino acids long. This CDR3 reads CASSIIGGTSPLHF. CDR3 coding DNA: TGTGCCAGTAGTATTATAGGAGGGACTTCACCCCTCCACTTT.

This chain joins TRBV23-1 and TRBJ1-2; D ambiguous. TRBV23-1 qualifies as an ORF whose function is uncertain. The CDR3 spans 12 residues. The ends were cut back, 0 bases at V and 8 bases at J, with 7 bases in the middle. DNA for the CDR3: TGCGCCAGCAGTCAATCCCCAGGCGGCTACACCTTC. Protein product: CASSQSPGGYTF.

The CDR3 sequence is CASSRTSSGDPYEQYF. DNA for the CDR3: TGTGCCAGCAGCCGGACTAGCTCAGGGGATCCCTACGAGCAGTACTTC. This chain connects TRBV7-8 to TRBJ2-7, with TRBD2 identical over 8 bases. V lost 5 bases to trimming and J lost 2 bases; unmatched junction nucleotides: 11. Germline V lookup: CDR1 SGHVS, CDR2 FQNEAQ. The CDR3 runs 16 residues. The complete variable domain, with remaining parts taken from reference TRBV7-8 and TRBJ2-7, reads GAGVSQSPRYKVAKRGQDVALRCDPISGHVSLFWYQQALGQGPEFLTYFQNEAQLDKSGLPSDRFFAERPEGSVSTLKIQRTQQEDSAVYLCASSRTSSGDPYEQYFGPGTRLTVT.

CDR3 DNA: TGTGCCTGGAGCCAGACAAACAATGAGCAGTTCTTC. Its protein is CAWSQTNNEQFF. The rearrangement links TRBV30 to TRBJ2-1; D is ambiguous. V lost 3 bases, J lost 5 bases, and 8 bases lay in between. In germline, CDR1 is GTSNPN, CDR2 SVGIG (reference sequence). The CDR3 contains 12 residues. The variable domain in full, with the rest retrieved from reference TRBV30 and TRBJ2-1, is SQTIHQWPATLVQPVGSPLSLECTVEGTSNPNLYWYRQAAGRGLQLLFYSVGIGQISSEVPQNLSASRPQDRQFILSSKKLLLSDSGFYLCAWSQTNNEQFFGPGTRLTVL.

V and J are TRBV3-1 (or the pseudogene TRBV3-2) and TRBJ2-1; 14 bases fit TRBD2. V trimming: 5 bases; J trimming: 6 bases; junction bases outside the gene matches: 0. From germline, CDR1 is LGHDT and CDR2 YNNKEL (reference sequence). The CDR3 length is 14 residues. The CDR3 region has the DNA TGTGCCAGCAGCGGACTAGCGGGGGGCAATGAGCAGTTCTTC. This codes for CASSGLAGGNEQFF.